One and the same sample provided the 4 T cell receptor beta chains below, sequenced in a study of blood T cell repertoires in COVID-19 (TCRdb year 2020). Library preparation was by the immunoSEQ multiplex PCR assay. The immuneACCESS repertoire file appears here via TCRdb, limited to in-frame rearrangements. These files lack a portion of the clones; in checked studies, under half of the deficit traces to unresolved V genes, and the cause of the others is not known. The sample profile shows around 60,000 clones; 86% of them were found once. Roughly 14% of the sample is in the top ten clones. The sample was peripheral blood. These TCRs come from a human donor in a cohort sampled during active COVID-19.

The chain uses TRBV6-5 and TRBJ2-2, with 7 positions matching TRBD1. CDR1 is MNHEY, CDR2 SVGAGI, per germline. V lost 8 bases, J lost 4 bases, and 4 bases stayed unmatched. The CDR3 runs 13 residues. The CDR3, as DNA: TGTGCCAGCGCGGCAGGGGGCACCGGGGAGCTGTTTTTT. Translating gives CASAAGGTGELFF.

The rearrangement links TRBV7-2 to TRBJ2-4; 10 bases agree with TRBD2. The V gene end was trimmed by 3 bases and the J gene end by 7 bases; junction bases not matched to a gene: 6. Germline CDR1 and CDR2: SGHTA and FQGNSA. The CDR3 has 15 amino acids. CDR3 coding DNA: TGTGCCAGCAGCTTGGAGCGGGAGGGGGAGAACATTCAGTACTTC. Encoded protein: CASSLEREGENIQYF. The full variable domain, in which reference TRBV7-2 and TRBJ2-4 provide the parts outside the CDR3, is GAGVSQSPSNKVTEKGKDVELRCDPISGHTALYWYRQSLGQGLEFLIYFQGNSAPDKSGLPSDRFSAERTGGSVSTLTIQRTQQEDSAVYLCASSLEREGENIQYFGAGTRLSVL.

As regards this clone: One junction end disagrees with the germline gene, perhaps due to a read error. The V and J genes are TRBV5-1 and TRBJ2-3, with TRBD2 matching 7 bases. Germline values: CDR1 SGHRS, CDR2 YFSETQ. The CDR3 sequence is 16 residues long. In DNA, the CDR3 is TGCGCCAGCAGCTTGCCCTCTGGACTAGGCACGGATACGCAGTATTTT. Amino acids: CASSLPSGLGTDTQYF.

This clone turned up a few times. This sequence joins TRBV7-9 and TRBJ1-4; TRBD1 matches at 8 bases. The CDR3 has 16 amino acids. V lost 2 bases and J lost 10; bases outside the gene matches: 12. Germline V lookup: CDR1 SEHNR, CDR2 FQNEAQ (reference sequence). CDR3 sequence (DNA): TGTGCCAGCAGCTTACCCAAACAGGGGGAGGGAGGAAAACTGTTTTTT. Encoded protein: CASSLPKQGEGGKLFF.